This T cell receptor beta chain was found in a study of Graves' ophthalmopathy and Graves' hyperthyroidism. The V gene's germline CDR1 is SGHTA and CDR2 FQGNSA. This CDR3 contains 14 residues. This clonotype was counted ten times or more. Mismatch with germline at one junction end may stem from a read error. Amplified TCR beta CDR3 regions were obtained using RNA transcripts as template. RT-PCR was first run with HTBI primers, then multiplex PCR in a second round. MiXCR, applied by TCRdb to the multiplex PCR reads, yields one record per CDR3 protein. The sample has around 400,000 distinct CDR3 sequences; around a fifth are singletons.

The clonotype comes from a woman in her late teens or twenties with stable Graves' hyperthyroidism. Sequences were obtained from peripheral blood. The chain is built from TRBV7-2 and TRBJ2-7, with 11 bases fitting TRBD2. The CDR3 protein is CASSLDTSGGFWNF. The DNA for the CDR3 is TGTGCCAGCAGCTTAGATACTAGCGGGGGCTTCTGGAACTTC.